The present TCR beta chain was sequenced within a study of blood T cell repertoires in COVID-19. Data came from immunoSEQ multiplex PCR; TCRdb stores just in-frame clones and leaves some out. This table has 220,000 or so clones, around 82% appearing once. The CDR3 is made up of 15 amino acids. Per germline, CDR1 GTSNPN and CDR2 SVGIG (reference sequence). The trim removed 3 bases at V and 6 bases at J, leaving 7 bases unmatched. The table lists this clone with a few counts. The receptor comes from a woman in her 70s with acute or convalescent COVID-19. J is TRBJ2-2 and V is TRBV30; TRBD1 agrees at 10 bases. The sample was peripheral blood. CDR3 coding DNA: TGTGCCTGGAGGGTGGGACAGGGGTGGCCCGGGGAGCTGTTTTTT. It translates to CAWRVGQGWPGELFF.